Following are 25 T cell receptor beta chains from one sample sequenced in a study of T-cell memory formation after mild COVID-19. Via MiXCR, TCRdb re-called the 5' RACE reads, giving one row per CDR3 protein. The table has 80,000 to 90,000 distinct CDR3 sequences, roughly 23% seen once. Sequencing was carried out using PBMCs or a T cell subset sorted from them (not recorded which). The receptors stem from a young man who had mild COVID-19 (a few samples of this study predate the infection). Cell type and time point are not known.

Worth noting for this clonotype: Germline and junction disagree at one end, which may indicate a read error. The V gene is TRBV29-1, the J gene TRBJ2-1; possibly TRBD2 for D (6 bases). Looked up from germline, CDR1 is SQVTM and CDR2 is ANQGSEA. The CDR3 contains 15 residues. The CDR3 DNA is TGCAGCGTTCCCCCTAGTACAGAGGACTACCATGAGCAGTTCTTC. Translated: CSVPPSTEDYHEQFF.

In its sample, this clonotype is medium-sized (0.01 to 0.1%). The rearrangement joins TRBV12-3 or TRBV12-4 to TRBJ2-1; 8 bases fit TRBD2. J gave up 4 bases and V 3 bases, and 2 bases lay outside the gene matches. This CDR3 has 14 residues. The CDR3 region is CASSLGGGYNEQFF. The DNA of the CDR3 is TGTGCCAGCAGTTTGGGCGGGGGGTACAATGAGCAGTTCTTC.

The table lists this clonotype with a few counts. This sequence joins TRBV5-4 and TRBJ2-1; a weak D match, TRBD1 (5 bases). V lost 6 bases and J 2 bases, leaving 15 bases between the germline ends. Germline-derived CDR1 and CDR2 are SGHNT and YYREEE (reference sequence). This CDR3 is 15 amino acids long. In nucleotides, the CDR3 is TGTGCCAGCAAACTGTCAGGGATGGCCTACAATGAGCAGTTCTTC. Protein sequence: CASKLSGMAYNEQFF. Filled out from reference TRBV5-4 and TRBJ2-1, the complete variable domain reads ETGVTQSPTHLIKTRGQQVTLRCSSQSGHNTVSWYQQALGQGPQFIFQYYREEENGRGNFPPRFSGLQFPNYSSELNVNALELDDSALYLCASKLSGMAYNEQFFGPGTRLTVL.

This clonotype was seen more than once but under ten times. V usage is TRBV6-5 and J usage is TRBJ1-2, with TRBD1 as a possible D gene (6 bases). The CDR3 length is 15 residues. The V and J ends lost 5 bases and 5 bases respectively, with 18 bases between them. Looked up from germline, CDR1 is MNHEY and CDR2 is SVGAGI. CDR3 nucleotides: TGTGCCAGCAGTCCACAGGGTTCCGCATATTATGGCTACACCTTC. This encodes CASSPQGSAYYGYTF.

This chain links TRBV7-9 with TRBJ2-1, with 11 nucleotides matching TRBD2. Per germline, CDR1 SEHNR and CDR2 FQNEAQ (reference sequence). Trimming cost V 4 bases and J 1 base; bases outside gene matches: 3. The CDR3 is 16 amino acids. CDR3 sequence: CASSSTSGASYNEQFF. The CDR3 nucleotides read TGTGCCAGCAGCTCGACTAGCGGGGCGTCCTACAATGAGCAGTTCTTC.

This sequence joins TRBV6-5 and TRBJ1-1; D gene ambiguous. Looked up from germline, CDR1 is MNHEY and CDR2 is SVGAGI. The CDR3 runs to 14 residues. The ends were cut back, 2 bases at V and 6 bases at J, with 13 bases in the middle. The CDR3 here is CASSYGANAAEAFF. The CDR3 DNA reads TGTGCCAGCAGTTACGGCGCAAACGCTGCTGAAGCTTTCTTT.

The V gene is TRBV4-3, the J gene TRBJ2-2, with 11 bases lining up with TRBD2. Germline V gene lookup returns CDR1 LGHNA and CDR2 YSLEER. The CDR3 totals 18 residues. With 0 bases clipped from V and 1 base from J, the junction kept 4 bases outside the gene matches. CDR3 protein: CASSQDWLAGGNTGELFF. CDR3 nucleotides: TGCGCCAGCAGCCAAGATTGGCTAGCGGGGGGGAACACCGGGGAGCTGTTTTTT.

This clonotype was seen only a few times. The J gene is TRBJ1-1, the V gene TRBV9; TRBD1 is a possible D gene (6 bases). With 3 bases removed from V and 6 bases from J, the gap between germline ends came to 15 bases. The CDR3 extends over 14 amino acids. Germline assignment: CDR1 SGDLS and CDR2 YYNGEE. Written as DNA, the CDR3 is TGTGCCAGCAGCGCCCGGGACATTAAGGCTGAAGCTTTCTTT. It codes for CASSARDIKAEAFF.

This clonotype came up a few times. V and J are TRBV6-5 and TRBJ2-1; D gene ambiguous. CDR3 length: 16 amino acids. In germline, CDR1 is MNHEY, CDR2 SVGAGI. The V end was cut by 0 bases, the J end by 1 base, with 10 bases between. The CDR3 reads CASSYSWGPSYNEQFF. The DNA of the CDR3 is TGTGCCAGCAGTTACTCTTGGGGTCCTTCCTACAATGAGCAGTTCTTC.

In DNA form, the CDR3 reads TGCAGCGCAATAATGATCGGGGGCGGATCGGGATCCTTCAAGGGCTACACCTTC. This gives the protein CSAIMIGGGSGSFKGYTF. The chain employs TRBV29-1 and TRBJ1-2; a possible D gene is TRBD1 (6 bases). Trimming cost V 7 bases and J 8 bases, with 35 bases left between them. CDR3 length: 18 amino acids. Germline V gene lookup returns CDR1 SQVTM and CDR2 ANQGSEA.

The chain uses TRBV7-2 and TRBJ1-5, with D unclear. Trimming cost V 6 bases and J 4 bases, with 16 bases left between them. Germline V gene lookup returns CDR1 SGHTA and CDR2 FQGNSA. CDR3 length equals 15 residues. This chain's CDR3 is CASRETEGGNQPQHF. CDR3 DNA: TGTGCCAGCAGGGAGACGGAGGGAGGAAATCAGCCCCAGCATTTT.

The V call is TRBV6-2 or TRBV6-3, the J call TRBJ1-4; D is undetermined. V lost 9 bases and J lost 0, with 14 bases in between. The CDR3 runs 15 residues. Germline V lookup: CDR1 MNHEY, CDR2 SVGEGT. The CDR3 DNA is TGTGCCAGTATAGATGACGCGGCAACTAATGAAAAACTGTTTTTT. The encoded protein is CASIDDAATNEKLFF.

The CDR3 loop reads CASSARSGTSGGGTQYF. CDR3 coding DNA: TGTGCCAGCAGCGCCCGATCCGGGACTAGCGGGGGAGGGACCCAGTACTTC. The rearrangement links TRBV9 to TRBJ2-5, with TRBD2 matching over 14 bases. Germline trimming cut 3 bases from V and 7 bases from J; bases unmatched to any gene: 11. The CDR3 sequence is 17 residues long. Germline V gene sequence: CDR1 SGDLS, CDR2 YYNGEE.

A few counts support this clonotype. The chain couples TRBV29-1 to TRBJ2-7; D may be TRBD1 (5 bases). Germline CDR1 SQVTM, CDR2 ANQGSEA. The CDR3 has 14 residues. Trimming cost V 7 bases and J 1 base, with 17 bases left between them. The CDR3 here is CSGQDTRSSYEQYF. For the CDR3, the DNA is TGCAGCGGTCAGGACACGCGTTCATCCTACGAGCAGTACTTC.

This clonotype was detected a few times. The chain is built from TRBV6-2 or TRBV6-3 and TRBJ2-1; no firm D call. The germline V gene has CDR1 MNHEY and CDR2 SVGEGT. The CDR3 runs to 15 residues. V lost 0 bases to trimming and J lost 10 bases, with 16 bases between them. In nucleotides, the CDR3 is TGTGCCAGCAGTTACTCGATGATAGGGCCCCGGGAGCAGTTCTTC. This translates into CASSYSMIGPREQFF.

The J gene is TRBJ2-3, the V gene TRBV9; tentatively, D is TRBD2 (5 bases). Germline-derived CDR1 and CDR2 are SGDLS and YYNGEE. V lost 0 bases to trimming and J lost 4 bases, with 6 bases between them. This CDR3 contains 13 residues. CDR3 sequence: CASSVVSADTQYF. The CDR3 DNA reads as TGTGCCAGCAGCGTAGTTAGCGCAGATACGCAGTATTTT.

Ten or more counts support this clonotype. This chain links TRBV2 with TRBJ2-1; D uncertain. CDR1 and CDR2 from the germline V gene are SNHLY and FYNNEI. This CDR3 comprises 10 residues. Trimming left V 5 bases short and J 5 bases short, with 1 base between. CDR3 nucleotides: TGTGCCAGCAGTAACAATGAGCAGTTCTTC. Its protein product is CASSNNEQFF.

V and J are TRBV4-1 and TRBJ2-5; 10 bases are a match to TRBD2. V gave up 5 bases and J gave up 0 bases; unmatched junction bases: 15. The CDR3 is made up of 19 amino acids. Per germline, CDR1 MGHRA and CDR2 YSYEKL. In nucleotides, the CDR3 is TGCGCCAGCAGCGAAAGAGGGTTCGGACTAGCGGAGTACCAAGAGACCCAGTACTTC. Translated, it gives CASSERGFGLAEYQETQYF.

This clonotype was seen just once. The chain links TRBV4-1 to TRBJ2-7; 9 positions agree with TRBD2. Germline loops: CDR1 MGHRA, CDR2 YSYEKL. The CDR3 length is 16 residues. Losses at the gene ends were 4 bases for V and 1 base for J; bases not matched to a gene: 8. CDR3 protein: CASSPARAGGSYEQYF. In nucleotides, the CDR3 is TGCGCCAGCAGCCCGGCTCGGGCGGGGGGGTCCTACGAGCAGTACTTC.

The chain recombines TRBV4-1 with TRBJ1-1; 8 positions agree with TRBD1. Looked up from germline, CDR1 is MGHRA and CDR2 is YSYEKL. The CDR3 extends over 15 amino acids. After removal of 3 bases from V and 1 base from J, the junction contained 4 bases not matched to a gene. The CDR3 DNA reads TGCGCCAGCAGCCAGATCGACAGGGGGAACACTGAAGCTTTCTTT. It yields the protein CASSQIDRGNTEAFF.

The genes are TRBV23-1 and TRBJ2-5; D perhaps matches TRBD2 (5 bases). TRBV23-1 is labeled an ORF, and its function is uncertain. Deletions cut 8 bases from V and 5 bases from J, with 18 bases between. The CDR3 has 14 residues. The chain's CDR3 is CASHGGWGSETQYF. The CDR3 DNA reads TGCGCCAGCCACGGCGGGTGGGGATCGGAGACCCAGTACTTC.

In nucleotides, the CDR3 is TGTGCCACCATGTCTCCAGGGGAGCGGTTATACAATGAGCAGTTCTTC. Translated, it gives CATMSPGERLYNEQFF. This rearrangement joins TRBV25-1 to TRBJ2-1, with a tentative D call TRBD1 (6 bases). Germline CDR1 and CDR2: MGHDK and SYGVNS. There are 16 residues in the CDR3. The V end lost 10 bases, the J end lost 4 bases, and 23 bases lay between the germline ends. The full variable domain, with the rest looked up from reference TRBV25-1 and TRBJ2-1, is EADIYQTPRYLVIGTGKKITLECSQTMGHDKMYWYQQDPGMELHLIHYSYGVNSTEKGDLSSESTVSRIRTEHFPLTLESARPSHTSQYLCATMSPGERLYNEQFFGPGTRLTVL.

This chain links TRBV29-1 with TRBJ1-1; a possible D gene is TRBD1 (5 bases). The V end lost 8 bases, the J end lost 7 bases, and 17 bases lay between the germline ends. The CDR3 totals 12 residues. Germline CDR1 SQVTM, CDR2 ANQGSEA. The CDR3 loop reads CSPRTGAGEAFF. CDR3 DNA sequence: TGCAGCCCTCGAACAGGCGCGGGTGAAGCTTTCTTT.

J is TRBJ1-2 and V is TRBV12-3 or TRBV12-4, with D possibly TRBD1 on 5 matching bases. The V end was cut by 7 bases, the J end by 3 bases, with 15 bases between. The CDR3 spans 14 residues. The CDR3 loop reads CASNSGWLDYGYTF. CDR3 in DNA: TGTGCCAGCAACTCAGGGTGGCTTGACTATGGCTACACCTTC.

This clonotype showed up just a few times. The chain is built from TRBV7-9 and TRBJ2-4; 7 positions agree with TRBD2. The CDR3 spans 16 residues. Germline values: CDR1 SEHNR, CDR2 FQNEAQ (reference sequence). After removal of 5 bases from V and 3 bases from J, the junction contained 10 bases not matched to a gene. The CDR3 sequence is CASSPGSGVLKNIQYF. CDR3 in DNA: TGTGCCAGCAGCCCAGGAAGCGGGGTACTCAAAAACATTCAGTACTTC.